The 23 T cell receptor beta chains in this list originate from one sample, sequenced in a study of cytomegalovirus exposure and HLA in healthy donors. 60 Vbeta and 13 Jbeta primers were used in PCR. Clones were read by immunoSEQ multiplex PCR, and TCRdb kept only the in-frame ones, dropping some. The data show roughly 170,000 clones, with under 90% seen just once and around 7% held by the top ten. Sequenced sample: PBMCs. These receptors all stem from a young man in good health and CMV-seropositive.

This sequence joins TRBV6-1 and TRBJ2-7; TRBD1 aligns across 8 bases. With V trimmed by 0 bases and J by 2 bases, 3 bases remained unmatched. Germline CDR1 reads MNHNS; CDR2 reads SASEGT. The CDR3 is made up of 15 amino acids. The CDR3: CASSEAGTGPYEQYF. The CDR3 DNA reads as TGTGCCAGCAGTGAAGCGGGGACAGGTCCCTACGAGCAGTACTTC.

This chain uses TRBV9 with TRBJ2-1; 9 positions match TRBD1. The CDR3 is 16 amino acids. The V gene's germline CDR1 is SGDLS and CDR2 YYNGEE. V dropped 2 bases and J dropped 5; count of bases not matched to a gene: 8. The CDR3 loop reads CASSVTPGQGDNEQFF. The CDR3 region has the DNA TGTGCCAGCAGCGTGACGCCGGGACAGGGAGACAATGAGCAGTTCTTC.

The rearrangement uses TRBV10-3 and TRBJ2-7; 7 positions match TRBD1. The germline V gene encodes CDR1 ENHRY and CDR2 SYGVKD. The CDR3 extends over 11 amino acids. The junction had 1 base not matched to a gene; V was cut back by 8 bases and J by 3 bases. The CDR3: CAIGQDYEQYF. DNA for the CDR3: TGTGCCATCGGACAGGACTACGAGCAGTACTTC.

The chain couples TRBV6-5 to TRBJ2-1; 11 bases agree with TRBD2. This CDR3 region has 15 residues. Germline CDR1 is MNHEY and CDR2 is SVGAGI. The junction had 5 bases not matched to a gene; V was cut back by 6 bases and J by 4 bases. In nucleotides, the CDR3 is TGTGCCAGCAGCCGTACTAGCGGGAGTTACAATGAGCAGTTCTTC. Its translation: CASSRTSGSYNEQFF.

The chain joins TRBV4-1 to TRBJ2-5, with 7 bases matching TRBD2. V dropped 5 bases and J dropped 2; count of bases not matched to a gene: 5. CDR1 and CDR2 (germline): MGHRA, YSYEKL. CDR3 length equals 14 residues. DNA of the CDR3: TGCGCCAGCAGCTCTGGGGGGGGGCAAGAGACCCAGTACTTC. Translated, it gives CASSSGGGQETQYF.

CDR3 sequence (DNA): TGCGCCAGCAGCCAAGTTCAGTCCGCAGGGAAGGAGCAGTTCTTC. Its protein product is CASSQVQSAGKEQFF. V is TRBV4-3 and J is TRBJ2-1; D is possibly TRBD1 (5 bases). CDR3 length: 15 residues. V gave up 1 base and J gave up 10 bases, with 17 bases separating them. Germline V gene sequence: CDR1 LGHNA, CDR2 YSLEER.

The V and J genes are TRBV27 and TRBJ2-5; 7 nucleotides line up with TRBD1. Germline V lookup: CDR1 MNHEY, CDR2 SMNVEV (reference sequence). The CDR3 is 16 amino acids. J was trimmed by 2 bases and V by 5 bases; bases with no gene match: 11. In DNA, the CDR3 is TGTGCCAGCAGTCCACCCCCTCGGACAGGACAAGAGACCCAGTACTTC. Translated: CASSPPPRTGQETQYF.

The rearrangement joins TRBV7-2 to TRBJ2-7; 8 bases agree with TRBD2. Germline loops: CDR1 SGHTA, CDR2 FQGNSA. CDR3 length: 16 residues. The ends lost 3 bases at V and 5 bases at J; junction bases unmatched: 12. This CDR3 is CASSFEVGGASHEQYF. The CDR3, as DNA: TGTGCCAGCAGCTTTGAGGTCGGGGGGGCTTCCCACGAGCAGTACTTC.

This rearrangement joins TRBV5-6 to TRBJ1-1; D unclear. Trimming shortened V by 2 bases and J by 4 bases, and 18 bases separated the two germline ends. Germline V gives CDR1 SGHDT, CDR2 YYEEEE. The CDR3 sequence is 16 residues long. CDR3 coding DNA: TGTGCCAGCAGCTTAGCGGTACCAAAGAGTGGCACTGAAGCTTTCTTT. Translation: CASSLAVPKSGTEAFF.

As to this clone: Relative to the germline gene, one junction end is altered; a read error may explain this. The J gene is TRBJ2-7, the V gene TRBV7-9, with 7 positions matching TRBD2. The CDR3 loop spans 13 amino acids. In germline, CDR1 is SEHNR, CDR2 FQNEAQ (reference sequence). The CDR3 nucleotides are TGTTCCAGCAGCCCCCCCAGCGGGGCCGAGCAGTACTTC. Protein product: CSSSPPSGAEQYF. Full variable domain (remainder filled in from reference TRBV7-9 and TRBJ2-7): DTGVSQNPRHKITKRGQNVTFRCDPISEHNRLYWYRQTLGQGPEFLTYFQNEAQLEKSRLLSDRFSAERPKGSFSTLEIQRTEQGDSAMYLCSSSPPSGAEQYFGPGTRLTVT.

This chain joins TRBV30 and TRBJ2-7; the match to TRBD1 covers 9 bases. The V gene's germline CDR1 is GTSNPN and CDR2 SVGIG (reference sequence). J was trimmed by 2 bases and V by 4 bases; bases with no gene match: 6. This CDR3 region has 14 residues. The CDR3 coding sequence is TGTGCCTGGACCCCGGGACAGGGTCCCTACGAGCAGTACTTC. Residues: CAWTPGQGPYEQYF.

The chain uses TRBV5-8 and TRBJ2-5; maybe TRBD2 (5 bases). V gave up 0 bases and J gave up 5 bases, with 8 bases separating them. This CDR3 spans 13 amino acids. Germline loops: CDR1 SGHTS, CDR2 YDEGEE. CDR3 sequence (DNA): TGTGCCAGCAGCTTGGTTGGACTCGAGACCCAGTACTTC. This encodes CASSLVGLETQYF.

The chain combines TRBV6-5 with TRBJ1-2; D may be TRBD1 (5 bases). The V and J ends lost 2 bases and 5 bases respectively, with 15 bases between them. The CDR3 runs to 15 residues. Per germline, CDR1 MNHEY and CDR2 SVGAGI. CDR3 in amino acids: CASSYRLDSAYGYTF. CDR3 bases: TGTGCCAGCAGTTACAGGCTCGACAGTGCATATGGCTACACCTTC.

CDR3 sequence: CSGGIQETQYF. The CDR3 DNA is TGCAGTGGCGGAATCCAAGAGACCCAGTACTTC. This chain links TRBV20-1 with TRBJ2-5; D remains unclear. Per germline, CDR1 DFQATT and CDR2 SNEGSKA (reference sequence). V gave up 7 bases and J gave up 1 base, with 7 bases separating them. This CDR3 has 11 residues.

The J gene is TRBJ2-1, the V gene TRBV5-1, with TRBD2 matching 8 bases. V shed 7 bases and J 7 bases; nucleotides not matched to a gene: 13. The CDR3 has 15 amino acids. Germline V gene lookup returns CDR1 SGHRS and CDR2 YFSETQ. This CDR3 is CASHLGSGGLNEQFF. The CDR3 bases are TGCGCCAGCCACCTAGGGTCGGGGGGGCTGAATGAGCAGTTCTTC.

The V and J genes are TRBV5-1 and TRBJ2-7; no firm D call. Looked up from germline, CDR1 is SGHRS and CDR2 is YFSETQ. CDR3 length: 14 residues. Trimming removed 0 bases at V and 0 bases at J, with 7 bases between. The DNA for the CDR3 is TGCGCCAGCAGCTTGGCCCCGGGCTCCTACGAGCAGTACTTC. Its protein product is CASSLAPGSYEQYF.

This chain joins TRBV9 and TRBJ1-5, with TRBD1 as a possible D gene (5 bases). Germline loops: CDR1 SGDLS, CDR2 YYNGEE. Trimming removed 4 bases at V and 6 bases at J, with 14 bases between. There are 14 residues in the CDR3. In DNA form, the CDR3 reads TGTGCCAGCAGCCCCACTGGGGGGAGTCAGCCCCAGCATTTT. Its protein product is CASSPTGGSQPQHF.

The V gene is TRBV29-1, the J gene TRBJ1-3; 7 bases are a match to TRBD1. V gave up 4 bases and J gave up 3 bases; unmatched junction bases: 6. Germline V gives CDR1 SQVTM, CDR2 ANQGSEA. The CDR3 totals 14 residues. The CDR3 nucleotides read TGCAGCGTTGGATCCGGGACAGATGGAAACACCATATATTTT. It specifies CSVGSGTDGNTIYF.

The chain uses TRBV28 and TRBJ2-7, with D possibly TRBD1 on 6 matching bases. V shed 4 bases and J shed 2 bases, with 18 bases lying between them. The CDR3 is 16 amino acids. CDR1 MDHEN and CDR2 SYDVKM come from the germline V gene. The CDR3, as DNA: TGTGCCAGCAGTTCGCAGACAGGTTCTATCACCTACGAGCAGTACTTC. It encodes CASSSQTGSITYEQYF.

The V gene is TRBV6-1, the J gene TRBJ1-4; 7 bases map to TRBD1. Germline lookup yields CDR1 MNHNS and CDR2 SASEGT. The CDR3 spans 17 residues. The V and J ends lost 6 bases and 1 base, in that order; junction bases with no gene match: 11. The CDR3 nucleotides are TGTGCCAGCAGCGAATCGGACAGGCCTGGAACTAATGAAAAACTGTTTTTT. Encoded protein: CASSESDRPGTNEKLFF.

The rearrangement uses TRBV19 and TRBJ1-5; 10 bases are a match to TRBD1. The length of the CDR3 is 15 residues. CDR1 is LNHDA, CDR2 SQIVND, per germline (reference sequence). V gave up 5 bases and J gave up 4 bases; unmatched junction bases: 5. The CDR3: CASSPGQGTNQPQHF. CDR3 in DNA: TGTGCCAGTAGTCCGGGACAGGGGACTAATCAGCCCCAGCATTTT.

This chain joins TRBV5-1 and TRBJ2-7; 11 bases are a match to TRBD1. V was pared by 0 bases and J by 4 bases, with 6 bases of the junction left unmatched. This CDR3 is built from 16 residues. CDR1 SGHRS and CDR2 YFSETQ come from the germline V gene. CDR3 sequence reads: CASSLASGQGVYEQYF. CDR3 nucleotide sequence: TGCGCCAGCAGCTTGGCGTCGGGACAGGGGGTTTACGAGCAGTACTTC.

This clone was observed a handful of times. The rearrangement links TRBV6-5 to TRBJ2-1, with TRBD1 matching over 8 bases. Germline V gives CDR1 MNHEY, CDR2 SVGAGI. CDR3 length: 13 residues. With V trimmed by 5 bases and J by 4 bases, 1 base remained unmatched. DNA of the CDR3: TGTGCCAGCAGTCGGACAGGGTACAATGAGCAGTTCTTC. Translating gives CASSRTGYNEQFF.